Sequencing of this T cell receptor beta chain was carried out in a study of T cell repertoires in cytomegalovirus infection. Looking at the study overall: CMV infection and matching HLA type were both indicated by public TCR beta signatures.

Study results and limitations: The ex vivo response was dominated by HLA-C-restricted CMV-specific TCR beta clonotypes. Identification of carriers of CMV plus the relevant HLA was performed using cumulative public TCR beta family frequency.

With 4 bases removed from V and 4 bases from J, the gap between germline ends came to 17 bases. There are 15 residues in the CDR3. Germline V gene sequence: CDR1 MDHEN, CDR2 SYDVKM. TCRdb analysed the reads with MiXCR anew, one entry per CDR3 protein. Of around 170,000 distinct CDR3 sequences in the sample, over 15% were seen once. This clonotype has more than one count but fewer than ten. Its cognate antigen is unknown. This receptor was obtained from a human donor in good health (CMV status not recorded). Some clones in this sample may be carry-over from other donors' samples. The rearrangement joins TRBV28 to TRBJ2-7, with TRBD2 as a possible D gene (5 bases). Sequencing was carried out using CD8+ T cells from PBMCs. CDR3 coding DNA: TGTGCCAGCAGTTCGAGGAGGAAATTACATTACGAGCAGTACTTC. Residues: CASSSRRKLHYEQYF. Drawing the rest from reference TRBV28 and TRBJ2-7, the complete variable domain is DVKVTQSSRYLVKRTGEKVFLECVQDMDHENMFWYRQDPGLGLRLIYFSYDVKMKEKGDIPEGYSVSREKKERFSLILESASTNQTSMYLCASSSRRKLHYEQYFGPGTRLTVT.